This T cell receptor (beta chain) appears in the sequencing data of a study of Graves' ophthalmopathy and Graves' hyperthyroidism. Study-wide points: In blood appeared most of the expanded thyroid clonotypes whose frequency exceeded 0.001.

Comment on this clonotype: No antigen is known for it.

Ophthalmopathy in the donors was of moderate-to-severe activity, with CAS ≥3, NOSPECS ≥4 and duration under 3 months. Ineligible for inclusion were patients with other autoimmune diseases, uncontrolled infections, pregnancy or lactation. Sampling more than 9 ml of fresh peripheral blood provided the PBMCs. V was cut by 8 bases and J by 2 bases, with 16 bases left in between. Germline V CDR1 and CDR2: SNHLY, FYNNEI. This CDR3 spans 16 amino acids. RNA transcripts were the template, and TCR beta CDR3 regions were amplified from them. A first-round RT-PCR used HTBI primers, followed by a second-round multiplex PCR. TCRdb processed the multiplex PCR reads anew with MiXCR; each CDR3 protein has one entry. The profile shows hundreds of thousands of distinct CDR3 sequences, more than 40% of them singletons.

The sample taken for sequencing was peripheral blood. This rearrangement joins TRBV2 to TRBJ1-6; D is unclear. The receptor was isolated from an adult man with Graves' ophthalmopathy. The DNA of the CDR3 is TGTGCCAGCTCACCACCGTCAGTGACCTATAATTCACCCCTCCACTTT. This translates into CASSPPSVTYNSPLHF.